This TCR beta chain was retrieved from a study of blood T cell repertoires in COVID-19. Study details: Sample material is recorded as cDNA or gDNA derived from T cells, B-cell-depleted T cells, or PBMCs.

The authors' processing: Reference gene primers were amplified, and this amplification served to estimate nucleated cell counts. Libraries were prepared by immunoSEQ multiplex PCR; TCRdb keeps only in-frame clonotypes and omits some of them. V and J calls and clone size are given by that table; D and trimming were obtained from the DNA. The repertoire holds over 200,000 clones, with just over 85% as singletons. Individuals aged about 18 to 89 years were recruited from 24 US areas. Resolution of symptoms, clearance, or two negative PCRs was present in recovered Cohort 3 donors. V lost 4 bases and J lost 1, with 10 bases in between. The CDR3 length is 15 residues. Germline loops: CDR1 MNHEY, CDR2 SVGAGI. This clone occurred once.

The sequence was obtained from a man between 18 and 29 years old who had recovered from COVID-19. Material for sequencing was PBMCs or T cells enriched from blood (not recorded which). The chain combines TRBV6-5 with TRBJ2-2; a weak D match, TRBD2 (6 bases). CDR3 loop: CASSSPGVNTGELFF. CDR3 DNA sequence: TGTGCCAGCAGTTCCCCGGGGGTGAACACCGGGGAGCTGTTTTTT.